The rows below give T cell receptor beta chains drawn from one sample of a study of blood T cell repertoires in COVID-19. Some clones are missing from TCRdb's copy, which holds only in-frame ones; the method was immunoSEQ multiplex PCR. The sample lists almost 350,000 clones; around nine tenths were seen once. Sequenced material: peripheral blood. The source is a woman aged 60 to 75 with COVID-19, enrolled during active disease. Each CDR3 is given with its conserved first and last residue. D genes are given only for firm matches. Clone size is stated in some rows and not others, as once, few, many or a class when expanded.

TRBV6-5	-	TRBJ2-5	-	TGTGCCAGCAGTTACCATTCGACAGCTCCCCAAGAGACCCAGTACTTC	CASSYHSTAPQETQYF
TRBV2	-	TRBJ1-4	-	TGTGCCAGCAGTGGTCTACAAAAACTGTTTTTT	CASSGLQKLFF
TRBV27	once	TRBJ2-7	TRBD1	TGTGCCAGCAGCTTTATCGGGCAGGGGGCATACGAGCAGTACTTC	CASSFIGQGAYEQYF
TRBV3-1/TRBV3-2	-	TRBJ1-4	TRBD1	TGTGCCAGCAGACGGACAGGGGGGAGTGAAAAACTGTTTTTT	CASRRTGGSEKLFF
TRBV28	-	TRBJ1-3	-	TGTGCCAGCAGTTTAGGCGGGTCCGGAAACACCATATATTTT	CASSLGGSGNTIYF
TRBV18	once	TRBJ2-3	TRBD2	TGTGCCAGCTCACTAGCGGGGGTCTCCGGAGATACGCAGTATTTT	CASSLAGVSGDTQYF
TRBV6-6	-	TRBJ1-2	TRBD1	TGTGCCGGCATAACCGGGACAGGGAATGGCTACACCTTC	CAGITGTGNGYTF
TRBV12-5	-	TRBJ1-2	TRBD1	TGTGCTAGTTATGACCCAGGGACAGGCTATGGCTACACCTTC	CASYDPGTGYGYTF
TRBV2	-	TRBJ1-1	-	TGTGCCAGCAGTCAGATACCCGACAGGCCGAACACTGAAGCTTTCTTT	CASSQIPDRPNTEAFF
TRBV5-5	-	TRBJ2-5	TRBD2	TGTGCCAGCAGCTGGTCACTAGCGGGGGTGGAGGAGACCCAGTACTTC	CASSWSLAGVEETQYF
TRBV2	few	TRBJ1-5	-	TGTGCCAGCAGTGAGGGGCGGCGGAGCAATCAGCCCCAGCATTTT	CASSEGRRSNQPQHF
TRBV2	-	TRBJ2-1	-	TGTGCCAGCAGTGAAGTAATAGTCTTCAATGAGCAGTTCTTC	CASSEVIVFNEQFF
TRBV5-1	-	TRBJ1-1	TRBD1	TGCGCCAGCAGAAGCTTGACAGGGTCGAACACTGAAGCTTTCTTT	CASRSLTGSNTEAFF
TRBV6-5	few	TRBJ1-1	-	TGTGCCAGCAGGCCCGGGGGGGAGAACACTGAAGCTTTCTTT	CASRPGGENTEAFF
TRBV5-1	-	TRBJ2-3	-	TGCGCCAGCAGCTACACAACAGGGTTGGCAGATACGCAGTATTTT	CASSYTTGLADTQYF
TRBV14	once	TRBJ1-2	-	TGTGCCAGCAGCCCACGCGCAGAGGGACTCCATGGCTACACCTTC	CASSPRAEGLHGYTF
TRBV7-3	-	TRBJ2-7	TRBD1	TGTGCCAGCAGCCCCGGGACAGGGAAGCGCGAGCAGTACTTC	CASSPGTGKREQYF
TRBV19	-	TRBJ2-1	TRBD2	TGTGCCAGTACCCCCCCGGGGGGGGCCTACAATGAGCAGTTCTTC	CASTPPGGAYNEQFF
TRBV30	-	TRBJ2-7	-	TGTGCCGGGGGTAGGCTAGTCTACGAGCAGTACTTC	CAGGRLVYEQYF
TRBV7-9	once	TRBJ2-4	-	TGTGCCAGCAGCTTATTAGACTTAGCCAAAAACATTCAGTACTTC	CASSLLDLAKNIQYF
TRBV3-1/TRBV3-2	-	TRBJ2-2	TRBD2	TGTGCCAGCAGCCTGCGGGGGGCGGGATACACCGGGGAGCTGTTTTTT	CASSLRGAGYTGELFF
TRBV19	-	TRBJ1-2	-	TGTGCCAGTCAAACGGGAGGGGACCGGAAAAACTATGGCTACACCTTC	CASQTGGDRKNYGYTF
TRBV7-9	-	TRBJ1-2	TRBD1	TGTGCCAGCAGCTCGACAGGGAGTCGCTATGGCTACACCTTC	CASSSTGSRYGYTF
TRBV5-1	-	TRBJ2-7	-	TGCGCCAGCAGCTTGGACGCTATCTCCTACGAGCAGTACTTC	CASSLDAISYEQYF
TRBV20-1	-	TRBJ2-5	TRBD2	TGCAGTGCTAGTGCCCCTGGAGCGGGGGGGCTTGAGACCCAGTACTTC	CSASAPGAGGLETQYF
TRBV12-3/TRBV12-4	-	TRBJ1-2	TRBD1	TGTGCCAGCAGCCATACAGGGGATGGCTACACCTTC	CASSHTGDGYTF
TRBV10-3	-	TRBJ1-2	TRBD1	TGTGCCATTGCCGGACAGGGCAACTATGGCTACACCTTC	CAIAGQGNYGYTF
TRBV7-2	once	TRBJ2-1	TRBD2	TGTGCCAGCAGCTTAAGAGCGGGGGGCCCCTACAATGAGCAGTTCTTC	CASSLRAGGPYNEQFF
TRBV12-3/TRBV12-4	-	TRBJ1-1	-	TGTGCCAGCAGTTTAGACTTGAACACTGAAGCTTTCTTT	CASSLDLNTEAFF
TRBV30	-	TRBJ1-1	-	TGTGCCTGGGCCCGAAGGCAGACACCGAACACTGAAGCTTTCTTT	CAWARRQTPNTEAFF
TRBV7-8	-	TRBJ2-7	TRBD2	TGTGCCAGCAGTCCTTTGGCGGGGGGGGCTTCCTACGAGCAGTACTTC	CASSPLAGGASYEQYF
TRBV28	-	TRBJ2-7	-	TGTGCCAGCAGTCCAAGCCTAGCAGCTCATTACGAGCAGTACTTC	CASSPSLAAHYEQYF
TRBV12-3/TRBV12-4	-	TRBJ1-1	-	TGTGCCAGCAGTTTAAGGGCAGGAGGAGCTTTCTTT	CASSLRAGGAFF
TRBV5-1	-	TRBJ1-4	TRBD1	TGCGCCAGCAGTCGTACAGGGGGCGAGTTTGAAAAACTGTTTTTT	CASSRTGGEFEKLFF
TRBV3-1/TRBV3-2	-	TRBJ1-2	-	TGTGCCAGCAGCCAAGATGTATATGGCTACACCTTC	CASSQDVYGYTF